This is a list of T cell receptor beta chains from one sample in a study of regulatory T cells in long-lasting Graves disease. Via MiXCR, TCRdb re-called the multiplex PCR reads, giving one row per CDR3 protein. The sample has hundreds of thousands of distinct CDR3 sequences, roughly 15% seen once. A further study also used this sample, focusing on T cells in Graves' hyperthyroidism and ophthalmopathy.

The sample here was peripheral blood mononuclear cells (PBMCs), taken at new diagnosis, from a patient treated with antithyroid drugs. These receptors were obtained from a woman in her twenties or thirties with Graves disease. Both conserved end residues are part of each CDR3. The order of the fields is D gene, clone size, V gene, J gene, CDR3 protein, CDR3 DNA. The D gene is left open where the match is weak. Clone size is given for some rows only: seen once, a few or many times, or a class if the clone is expanded.

.	many	TRBV6-1	TRBJ2-7	CASSEALGFHEQYF	TGTGCCAGCAGTGAAGCTCTGGGGTTCCACGAGCAGTACTTC
TRBD1	many	TRBV7-2	TRBJ1-2	CASSLVYGTGYGYTF	TGTGCCAGCAGCTTAGTTTACGGGACAGGGTATGGCTACACCTTC
TRBD1	.	TRBV5-8	TRBJ2-1	CASSSRQGLSSYNEQFF	TGTGCCAGCAGCAGCCGACAGGGCCTGAGCTCCTACAATGAGCAGTTCTTC
.	few	TRBV20-1	TRBJ1-1	CSAPIWRKNMNTEAFF	TGCAGTGCTCCGATCTGGCGGAAAAACATGAACACTGAAGCTTTCTTT
TRBD1	many	TRBV6-1	TRBJ1-2	CASKRTGGDYGYTF	TGTGCCAGCAAAAGGACAGGGGGCGACTATGGCTACACCTTC
TRBD1	.	TRBV9	TRBJ1-3	CASSASTGYGNTIYF	TGTGCCAGCAGCGCCTCGACAGGGTATGGAAACACCATATATTTT
.	.	TRBV28	TRBJ2-7	CASSPQEILAYEQYF	TGTGCCAGCAGTCCCCAGGAGATCCTAGCCTACGAGCAGTACTTC
.	few	TRBV19	TRBJ2-7	CASTSQGRPHEQYF	TGTGCCAGTACCTCCCAGGGGCGCCCCCACGAGCAGTACTTC
.	.	TRBV5-1	TRBJ1-2	CASSPVEGCTF	TGCGCCAGCAGCCCAGTGGAAGGCTGCACCTTC
.	many	TRBV2	TRBJ2-5	CASSDGGHWYQETQYF	TGTGCCAGCAGTGACGGGGGACACTGGTACCAAGAGACCCAGTACTTC
.	.	TRBV19	TRBJ2-1	CASSVAGPSSYNEQFF	TGTGCCAGTAGTGTGGCGGGACCCAGCTCCTACAATGAGCAGTTCTTC
TRBD2	few	TRBV27	TRBJ2-7	CASSLSLADVLYEQYF	TGTGCCAGCAGTTTATCCCTAGCGGACGTTCTATACGAGCAGTACTTC